The 11 T cell receptor beta chains below were found in one sample sequenced in a study of blood T cell repertoires in COVID-19. The data were produced by immunoSEQ multiplex PCR, yet TCRdb's version contains in-frame clones alone and is incomplete. This table has roughly 250,000 clones, approximately 83% appearing once. Sequenced: PBMCs or T cells enriched from blood (not recorded which). These receptors all stem from a woman in her twenties or thirties who had recovered from COVID-19.

V usage is TRBV12-3 or TRBV12-4 and J usage is TRBJ1-4; D call uncertain. V dropped 6 bases and J dropped 8 bases, with 13 bases sitting between them. CDR3 length: 13 amino acids. CDR3 DNA sequence: TGTGCCAGCAGCCGGCAGGTTCGGGAAAAACTGTTTTTT. It yields the protein CASSRQVREKLFF.

The genes are TRBV7-2 and TRBJ2-2; 10 positions match TRBD1. The CDR3 is made up of 15 amino acids. J was trimmed by 9 bases and V by 3 bases; bases with no gene match: 7. Per germline, CDR1 SGHTA and CDR2 FQGNSA. For the CDR3, the DNA is TGTGCCAGCAGCTTCCGACAGGGGGCGGGCCGGGAGCTGTTTTTT. Translated: CASSFRQGAGRELFF.

This clone was seen just once. The chain joins TRBV4-2 to TRBJ2-7; TRBD1 matches 8 bases. The V gene end was trimmed by 4 bases and the J gene end by 0 bases; junction bases not matched to a gene: 5. The length of the CDR3 is 15 residues. CDR1 is LGHNA, CDR2 YNFKEQ, per germline. DNA of the CDR3: TGTGCCAGCAGCCCCCGGACAGGGAACTCCTACGAGCAGTACTTC. The encoded protein is CASSPRTGNSYEQYF.

The V gene is TRBV5-6, the J gene TRBJ1-1; D perhaps matches TRBD1 (6 bases). V shed 4 bases and J shed 1 base, with 11 bases lying between them. The CDR3 runs 14 residues. Germline V CDR1 and CDR2: SGHDT, YYEEEE. CDR3 loop: CASSTTTGNTEAFF. The CDR3 DNA sequence: TGTGCCAGCAGCACTACGACAGGGAACACTGAAGCTTTCTTT.

The table lists this clone with many counts. This chain links TRBV5-1 with TRBJ1-6; no clear D gene. This CDR3 contains 14 residues. V was cut by 4 bases and J by 8 bases, with 13 bases left in between. Germline CDR1 and CDR2: SGHRS and YFSETQ. The chain's CDR3 is CASSGTSEDSPLHF. The CDR3 DNA is TGCGCCAGCAGCGGTACCTCGGAGGATTCACCCCTCCACTTT.

V usage is TRBV2 and J usage is TRBJ2-7, with 10 bases matching TRBD2. The CDR3 covers 16 residues. Germline values: CDR1 SNHLY, CDR2 FYNNEI. V lost 7 bases to trimming and J lost 0 bases; unmatched junction nucleotides: 9. The CDR3 DNA sequence: TGTGCCAGCAAGGTTCTAGCGGGGGCCTTCTCCTACGAGCAGTACTTC. It translates to CASKVLAGAFSYEQYF.

The chain recombines TRBV10-3 with TRBJ1-5; D unresolved. The V gene lost 4 bases and the J gene lost 4 bases, with 17 bases spanning the gap. Germline values: CDR1 ENHRY, CDR2 SYGVKD. This CDR3 has 16 residues. The CDR3 is CAISGAGLGSNQPQHF. The CDR3 DNA sequence: TGTGCCATCAGTGGTGCCGGGTTGGGGAGTAATCAGCCCCAGCATTTT.

This chain links TRBV28 with TRBJ2-3, with 8 bases matching TRBD2. The CDR3 totals 15 residues. CDR1 and CDR2 (germline): MDHEN, SYDVKM. V shed 6 bases, J shed 6 bases, and the junction held 11 bases outside the gene matches. For the CDR3, the DNA is TGTGCCAGCAGCCGACTAGCGCCCGCCGTGGATACGCAGTATTTT. It yields the protein CASSRLAPAVDTQYF.

The chain carries TRBV19 and TRBJ1-2; D might be TRBD1 (6 bases). This CDR3 is built from 16 residues. The V gene's germline CDR1 is LNHDA and CDR2 SQIVND (reference sequence). The germline V and J ends were trimmed by 3 bases and 0 bases, with 14 bases remaining between them. Here the CDR3 reads CASSIFIQGANYGYTF. Written as DNA, the CDR3 is TGTGCCAGTAGTATCTTCATACAGGGTGCTAACTATGGCTACACCTTC.

This clone was counted once. The V call is TRBV20-1, the J call TRBJ1-6; D remains ambiguous. Per germline, CDR1 DFQATT and CDR2 SNEGSKA (reference sequence). The CDR3 spans 12 residues. V was shortened by 3 bases and J by 10 bases, with 10 bases between the two germline ends. The CDR3 sequence: CSASRTRSPLHF. As DNA, the CDR3 is TGCAGTGCTAGTCGTACTCGGTCACCCCTCCACTTT.

The rearrangement links TRBV15 to TRBJ2-1; 7 bases agree with TRBD1. This CDR3 is 18 amino acids long. V trimming: 0 bases; J trimming: 4 bases; junction bases outside the gene matches: 12. Germline values: CDR1 LNHNV, CDR2 YYDKDF (reference sequence). Written as DNA, the CDR3 is TGTGCCACCAGCAGAGATCGCGGTTGGACAGGAATGTACAATGAGCAGTTCTTC. Its translation: CATSRDRGWTGMYNEQFF.